This note documents a single TCR beta chain sequence. Its antigen is currently unknown. Profiled with immunoSEQ multiplex PCR; TCRdb holds only in-frame clones, not every one. The profile shows roughly 2.1 million clones, approximately 94% of them singletons. CD45RO-negative, CCR7-positively selected cells formed the naive CD8 fraction, excluding terminally differentiated effector memory CD45RA+ cells. Adult Caucasians living in Nashville, Tennessee made up all of the donors. The data derive from a study of shared clonotypes between healthy human individuals. Across the study: The cohort had a couple of women and three men, ages 18 to 49.

General study results and limits: Among a few donors, approximately 5% of naive CD4 clonotypes were found in common.

The CDR3 loop spans 13 amino acids. Germline V gene sequence: CDR1 MDHEN, CDR2 SYDVKM. J gave up 3 bases and V 8 bases, and 7 bases lay outside the gene matches. The source of this sequence is a man aged 18 to 30 in good health. Some clones in this sample may be carry-over from other donors' samples. The sequenced material came from naive CD8+ T cells from PBMCs. The rearrangement joins TRBV28 to TRBJ2-7; 7 nucleotides match TRBD1. The CDR3 region has the DNA TGTGCCAGCGGGTACCACAGGGGCTACGAGCAGTACTTC. Translating it yields CASGYHRGYEQYF. Variable domain in full (rest from reference TRBV28 and TRBJ2-7): DVKVTQSSRYLVKRTGEKVFLECVQDMDHENMFWYRQDPGLGLRLIYFSYDVKMKEKGDIPEGYSVSREKKERFSLILESASTNQTSMYLCASGYHRGYEQYFGPGTRLTVT.